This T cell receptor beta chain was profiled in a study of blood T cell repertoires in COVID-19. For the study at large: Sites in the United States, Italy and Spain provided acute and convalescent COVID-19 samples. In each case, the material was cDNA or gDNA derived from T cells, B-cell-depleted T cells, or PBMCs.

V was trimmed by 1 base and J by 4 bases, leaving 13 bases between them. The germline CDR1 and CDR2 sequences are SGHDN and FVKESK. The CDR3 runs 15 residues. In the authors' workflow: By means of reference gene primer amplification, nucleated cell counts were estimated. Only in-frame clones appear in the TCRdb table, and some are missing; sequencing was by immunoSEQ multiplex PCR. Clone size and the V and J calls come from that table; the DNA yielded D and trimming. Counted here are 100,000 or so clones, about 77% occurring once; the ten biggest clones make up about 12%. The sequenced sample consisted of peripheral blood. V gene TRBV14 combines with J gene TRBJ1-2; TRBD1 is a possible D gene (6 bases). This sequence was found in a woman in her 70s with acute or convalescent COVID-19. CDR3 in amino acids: CASSQGRGAGYGYTF. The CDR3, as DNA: TGTGCCAGCAGCCAAGGTCGGGGGGCAGGCTATGGCTACACCTTC.